The next 26 T cell receptor beta chains were all read from a single sample in a study of long-term antiretroviral therapy in people with HIV. A v3.0 immunoSEQ assay was performed at survey level. Produced via immunoSEQ multiplex PCR; TCRdb's table is partial and in-frame only. The sample has approximately 23,000 clones; around 87% are singletons. This material consisted of unsorted PBMCs, taken approximately 2.6 years after starting antiretroviral therapy. The source is a man in his forties or fifties with HIV.

The chain has TRBV5-6 and TRBJ2-7; 7 nucleotides align to TRBD2. In germline, CDR1 is SGHDT, CDR2 YYEEEE. The CDR3 consists of 14 residues. Trimming cost V 5 bases and J 1 base; bases outside gene matches: 6. The CDR3, as DNA: TGTGCCAGCAGGCTTTTCGGGGGGTCCTACGAGCAGTACTTC. Translated: CASRLFGGSYEQYF.

This chain uses TRBV29-1 with TRBJ1-2; D gene unclear. Germline V gives CDR1 SQVTM, CDR2 ANQGSEA. The CDR3 consists of 14 residues. The V and J ends lost 3 bases and 3 bases respectively, with 14 bases between them. The CDR3: CSVDLTRDHYGYTF. As DNA, the CDR3 is TGCAGCGTTGACCTCACCCGGGATCACTATGGCTACACCTTC.

This clone was picked up one time. This chain uses TRBV5-8 with TRBJ2-7, with TRBD1 identical over 7 bases. The germline CDR1 and CDR2 sequences are SGHTS and YDEGEE. Germline trimming cut 4 bases from V and 6 bases from J; bases unmatched to any gene: 13. The CDR3 sequence is 15 residues long. The DNA of the CDR3 is TGTGCCAGCAGCATACTTACAGGGGTTGCTGGCGAGCAGTACTTC. It is translated as CASSILTGVAGEQYF.

This clone was found a few times. This CDR3 is CASSEASRVYGYTF. Here the CDR3 DNA reads TGTGCCAGCAGTGAAGCGAGTCGAGTTTATGGCTACACCTTC. The chain joins TRBV6-1 to TRBJ1-2; D is unresolved. Trimming took off 0 bases at V and 5 bases at J, with 10 bases between the two ends. The germline V gene encodes CDR1 MNHNS and CDR2 SASEGT. The CDR3 covers 14 residues.

The J gene is TRBJ2-6, the V gene TRBV19; D remains ambiguous. Germline-derived CDR1 and CDR2 are LNHDA and SQIVND (reference sequence). This CDR3 contains 16 residues. V was shortened by 3 bases and J by 5 bases, with 14 bases between the two germline ends. The CDR3 DNA follows: TGTGCCAGTAGTATTGGGTCAGGAACAAGGGCCAACGTCCTGACTTTC. Amino acids: CASSIGSGTRANVLTF.

The chain uses TRBV18 and TRBJ2-1, with D uncertain. The V end was cut by 3 bases, the J end by 1 base, with 7 bases between. The germline V gene has CDR1 KGHSH and CDR2 LQKENI. This CDR3 contains 14 residues. The CDR3 sequence is CASSPLGSYNEQFF. DNA for the CDR3: TGTGCCAGCTCACCGCTGGGTTCCTACAATGAGCAGTTCTTC.

This clone came up once. CDR3 DNA sequence: TGTGCCAGCAGCCCCAGCGGAAGGGGTGCTGGAAACACCATATATTTT. Its protein product is CASSPSGRGAGNTIYF. The chain carries TRBV7-9 and TRBJ1-3, with D possibly TRBD1 on 5 matching bases. Trimming shortened V by 5 bases and J by 2 bases, and 16 bases separated the two germline ends. This CDR3 comprises 16 residues. Germline V gives CDR1 SEHNR, CDR2 FQNEAQ (reference sequence).

This clone was detected only once. The V call is TRBV13, the J call TRBJ1-5; 8 nucleotides line up with TRBD1. Germline V gene data show CDR1 as PRHDT and CDR2 as FYEKMQ (reference sequence). Trimming removed 3 bases from V and 4 bases from J; junction bases left unmatched: 2. The CDR3 is 14 amino acids. CDR3 amino acids: CASSFRTGNQPQHF. CDR3 DNA: TGTGCCAGCAGCTTTAGGACAGGGAATCAGCCCCAGCATTTT.

The V and J genes are TRBV11-1 and TRBJ2-7, with 8 bases lining up with TRBD2. V lost 5 bases, J lost 6 bases, and 0 bases stayed unmatched. The CDR3 is 11 residues long. In germline, CDR1 is SGHAT, CDR2 FQDESV (reference sequence). The CDR3 DNA sequence: TGTGCCAGCAGCGCGGGGGGCGAGCAGTACTTC. Amino acids: CASSAGGEQYF.

To note about this clone: The junction departs from germline at one end; a sequencing error may be responsible. The V and J genes are TRBV11-1 and TRBJ2-1, with D possibly TRBD2 on 6 matching bases. The CDR3 has 12 amino acids. Germline V gives CDR1 SGHAT, CDR2 FQDESV (reference sequence). The CDR3 DNA follows: TGTGCCAGCAGCCCACCGAGCGGGCTCCCTCTCTTC. As protein: CASSPPSGLPLF.

The DNA for the CDR3 is TGTGCCATCAGTGAGTCAGGATTTAATCAGCCCCAGCATTTT. This translates into CAISESGFNQPQHF. This sequence joins TRBV10-3 and TRBJ1-5; D gene uncertain. The CDR3 sequence is 14 residues long. CDR1 ENHRY and CDR2 SYGVKD come from the germline V gene. Trimming removed 0 bases from V and 4 bases from J, with 7 bases in between.

This chain joins TRBV19 and TRBJ1-2; the D gene is possibly TRBD1 (5 bases). Trimming cost V 6 bases and J 5 bases, with 10 bases left between them. This CDR3 contains 12 residues. CDR1 is LNHDA, CDR2 SQIVND, per germline (reference sequence). The CDR3: CASSTTVYGYTF. The CDR3 DNA reads TGTGCCAGTAGCACGACAGTTTATGGCTACACCTTC.

The chain couples TRBV7-9 to TRBJ1-5; D is ambiguous. Per the germline V gene, CDR1 is SEHNR and CDR2 is FQNEAQ (reference sequence). Trimming removed 5 bases from V and 8 bases from J, with 13 bases in between. CDR3 length: 13 amino acids. The CDR3 protein is CASSPQDGEPQHF. The CDR3 DNA is TGTGCCAGCAGCCCCCAAGACGGGGAGCCCCAGCATTTT.

The V gene is TRBV28, the J gene TRBJ2-2, with 7 bases identical to TRBD2. V was clipped by 2 bases and J by 1 base; unmatched bases: 4. This CDR3 contains 16 residues. CDR1 is MDHEN and CDR2 is SYDVKM in the germline V gene. CDR3 DNA: TGTGCCAGCAGTTTAATGGTAGCGGGGAACACCGGGGAGCTGTTTTTT. Its translation is CASSLMVAGNTGELFF.

This rearrangement joins TRBV18 to TRBJ2-3, with 11 bases matching TRBD1. From germline, CDR1 is KGHSH and CDR2 LQKENI. V lost 6 bases to trimming and J lost 1 base; unmatched junction nucleotides: 15. The CDR3 loop spans 19 amino acids. The CDR3 loop reads CASSHGQGASLVRTDTQYF. DNA of the CDR3: TGTGCCAGCTCTCATGGACAGGGGGCAAGTCTCGTCCGCACAGATACGCAGTATTTT.

The rearrangement uses TRBV18 and TRBJ2-7; maybe TRBD1 (6 bases). Germline CDR1 KGHSH, CDR2 LQKENI. The V end lost 0 bases, the J end lost 0 bases, and 12 bases lay between the germline ends. The CDR3 contains 16 residues. As DNA, the CDR3 is TGTGCCAGCTCACCACCCGGGACACACAGCTCCTACGAGCAGTACTTC. Protein product: CASSPPGTHSSYEQYF.

The chain has TRBV19 and TRBJ2-5; 8 nucleotides match TRBD1. CDR1 is LNHDA and CDR2 is SQIVND in the germline V gene (reference sequence). The CDR3 length is 13 residues. V shed 8 bases and J 5 bases; nucleotides not matched to a gene: 7. This chain's CDR3 is CASGTGGWETQYF. CDR3 in DNA: TGTGCCAGTGGTACAGGGGGGTGGGAGACCCAGTACTTC. Looking up the rest from reference TRBV19 and TRBJ2-5 gives the full variable domain: DGGITQSPKYLFRKEGQNVTLSCEQNLNHDAMYWYRQDPGQGLRLIYYSQIVNDFQKGDIAEGYSVSREKKESFPLTVTSAQKNPTAFYLCASGTGGWETQYFGPGTRLLVL.

V gene TRBV11-2 combines with J gene TRBJ2-2, with 8 bases fitting TRBD1. The CDR3 is made up of 15 amino acids. Trimming at V came to 5 bases and at J to 5 bases, leaving 7 bases not matched to a gene. In germline, CDR1 is SGHAT, CDR2 FQNNGV. CDR3 sequence: CASSRRTGMTGELFF. Here the CDR3 DNA reads TGTGCCAGCAGCAGACGGACAGGGATGACCGGGGAGCTGTTTTTT.

A single count supports this clone. This rearrangement joins TRBV5-1 to TRBJ2-6; D may be TRBD1 or TRBD2 (5 bases each). V dropped 4 bases and J dropped 0 bases, with 20 bases sitting between them. Germline V gene lookup returns CDR1 SGHRS and CDR2 YFSETQ. This CDR3 is 19 amino acids long. The CDR3 is CASSQSAGTVASGANVLTF. The CDR3 coding sequence is TGCGCCAGCAGCCAGTCCGCCGGGACGGTAGCCTCTGGGGCCAACGTCCTGACTTTC.

The gene calls are TRBV28 and TRBJ1-2; 10 nucleotides align to TRBD1. The CDR3 sequence is 15 residues long. V dropped 4 bases and J dropped 4; count of bases not matched to a gene: 6. Germline V CDR1 and CDR2: MDHEN, SYDVKM. CDR3 amino acids: CASSSWDRGLYGYTF. The CDR3 DNA reads TGTGCCAGCAGTTCCTGGGACAGGGGACTCTATGGCTACACCTTC.

This clone was counted only a few times. This rearrangement joins TRBV27 to TRBJ1-2; a weak D match, TRBD1 (6 bases). The CDR3 totals 15 residues. The V and J ends lost 7 bases and 8 bases respectively, with 23 bases between them. The germline CDR1 and CDR2 sequences are MNHEY and SMNVEV (reference sequence). The CDR3 loop is CASTDGGAGKAGYTF. The CDR3 coding sequence is TGTGCCAGCACCGACGGGGGGGCGGGCAAGGCGGGCTACACCTTC.

The chain has TRBV4-3 and TRBJ2-7; D unclear. The CDR3 runs 18 residues. Trimming took off 0 bases at V and 0 bases at J, with 18 bases between the two ends. Germline-derived CDR1 and CDR2 are LGHNA and YSLEER. CDR3 in DNA: TGCGCCAGCAGCCAAGATCTGGTGAGTGGAAGTCACTCCTACGAGCAGTACTTC. Encoded protein: CASSQDLVSGSHSYEQYF.

V is TRBV7-2 and J is TRBJ1-1; no clear D. Trimming cost V 2 bases and J 0 bases, with 13 bases left between them. Germline V gives CDR1 SGHTA, CDR2 FQGNSA. The CDR3 contains 16 residues. This chain's CDR3 is CASSLSLATVNTEAFF. In DNA, the CDR3 is TGTGCCAGCAGCTTAAGCCTGGCGACGGTGAACACTGAAGCTTTCTTT.

The rearrangement joins TRBV4-3 to TRBJ2-1; a weak D match, TRBD2 (5 bases). Trimming stripped 0 bases from V and 8 bases from J, with 17 bases between. The CDR3 covers 16 residues. The germline CDR1 and CDR2 sequences are LGHNA and YSLEER. The CDR3 DNA follows: TGCGCCAGCAGCCAAGATTCTGGACGGGGTAAGGATGAGCAGTTCTTC. It specifies CASSQDSGRGKDEQFF.

This chain uses TRBV19 with TRBJ2-5; no clear D. Germline V gene data show CDR1 as LNHDA and CDR2 as SQIVND (reference sequence). V lost 3 bases to trimming and J lost 4 bases, with 9 bases between them. This CDR3 comprises 13 residues. In DNA, the CDR3 is TGTGCCAGTAGTATGAATCTGGGAGAGACCCAGTACTTC. Residues: CASSMNLGETQYF.

This clone showed up just a few times. The J gene is TRBJ2-3, the V gene TRBV4-3; no definite D call. The germline gives CDR1 LGHNA, CDR2 YSLEER. The CDR3 spans 17 residues. V lost 0 bases and J 0 bases, leaving 13 bases between the germline ends. CDR3 bases: TGCGCCAGCAGCCAAGATGGGGTCGGTAGCAGCACAGATACGCAGTATTTT. It yields the protein CASSQDGVGSSTDTQYF.